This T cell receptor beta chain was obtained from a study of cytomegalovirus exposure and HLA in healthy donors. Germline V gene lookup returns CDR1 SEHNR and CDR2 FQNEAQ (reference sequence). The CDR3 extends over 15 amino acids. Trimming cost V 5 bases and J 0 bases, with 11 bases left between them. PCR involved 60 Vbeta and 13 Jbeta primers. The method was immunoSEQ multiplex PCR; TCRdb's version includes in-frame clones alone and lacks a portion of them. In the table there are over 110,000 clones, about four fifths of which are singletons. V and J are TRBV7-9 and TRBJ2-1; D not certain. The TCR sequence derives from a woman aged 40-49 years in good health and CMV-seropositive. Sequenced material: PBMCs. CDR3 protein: CASSHARSSYNEQFF. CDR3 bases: TGTGCCAGCAGCCATGCGCGGAGCTCCTACAATGAGCAGTTCTTC.